This passage covers 13 T cell receptor beta chains from one sample sequenced in a study of blood T cell repertoires in COVID-19. Sequencing was performed with immunoSEQ multiplex PCR; in TCRdb, only in-frame clones are kept and a portion is missing. The sample carries tens of thousands of clones, 65% to 80% recorded once. Sequencing input: peripheral blood. The receptors derive from a human donor in a cohort sampled during active COVID-19.

CDR3 sequence: CASSSRLAAGELFF. The DNA for the CDR3 is TGCGCCAGCAGCAGCCGACTAGCTGCCGGGGAGCTGTTTTTT. The rearrangement uses TRBV4-3 and TRBJ2-2; TRBD2 matches 7 bases. CDR1 is LGHNA and CDR2 is YSLEER in the germline V gene. J gave up 6 bases and V 5 bases, and 6 bases lay outside the gene matches. The length of the CDR3 is 14 residues.

This clone is a singleton in its sample. This rearrangement joins TRBV11-2 to TRBJ2-2; no clear D. Between the trimmed V and J ends, which lost 7 bases and 0 bases, there was a span of 15 bases. This CDR3 is 16 amino acids long. CDR1 is SGHAT and CDR2 is FQNNGV in the germline V gene. In nucleotides, the CDR3 is TGTGCCAGCAACCCCGTGTGGCTAGCGAACACCGGGGAGCTGTTTTTT. It codes for CASNPVWLANTGELFF.

The rearrangement joins TRBV28 to TRBJ1-4, with D perhaps matching TRBD1 (6 bases). The CDR3 spans 14 residues. With 3 bases removed from V and 7 bases from J, the gap between germline ends came to 12 bases. Germline V gene data show CDR1 as MDHEN and CDR2 as SYDVKM. As DNA, the CDR3 is TGTGCCAGCAGTTTGTCGGTACAGGGTGAAAAACTGTTTTTT. Its translation: CASSLSVQGEKLFF.

Here the CDR3 reads CASSRSRAGTGRNEQYF. The CDR3, as DNA: TGTGCCAGCAGCCGGAGCCGGGCCGGGACAGGGAGAAACGAGCAGTACTTC. This sequence joins TRBV7-2 and TRBJ2-7; 9 positions match TRBD1. The trim removed 5 bases at V and 5 bases at J, leaving 16 bases unmatched. The germline V gene has CDR1 SGHTA and CDR2 FQGNSA. The CDR3 sequence is 17 residues long.

This chain joins TRBV27 and TRBJ2-3; TRBD2 agrees at 7 bases. This CDR3 comprises 15 residues. Trimming at V came to 2 bases and at J to 3 bases, leaving 5 bases not matched to a gene. The V gene's germline CDR1 is MNHEY and CDR2 SMNVEV (reference sequence). CDR3 coding DNA: TGTGCCAGCAGTTTAGAGGGCGGGAGAACAGATACGCAGTATTTT. Its protein is CASSLEGGRTDTQYF.

The DNA of the CDR3 is TGCGCCACCACACCGGGGACTGCTGCGAACACCGGGGAGCTGTTTTTT. Translation gives CATTPGTAANTGELFF. V gene TRBV5-1 combines with J gene TRBJ2-2; TRBD2 is a possible D gene (6 bases). The germline V and J ends were trimmed by 9 bases and 0 bases, with 18 bases remaining between them. Germline loops: CDR1 SGHRS, CDR2 YFSETQ. This CDR3 is built from 16 residues.

This chain joins TRBV14 and TRBJ2-5, with 8 positions matching TRBD1. The V gene's germline CDR1 is SGHDN and CDR2 FVKESK. The J segment lost 5 bases and the V segment lost 2 bases, leaving 4 bases of the junction unmatched. The CDR3 is 14 residues long. DNA of the CDR3: TGTGCCAGCAGCCAACAGGGGGCTCCGGAGACCCAGTACTTC. It is translated as CASSQQGAPETQYF.

This chain joins TRBV5-1 and TRBJ2-7, with D possibly TRBD2 on 6 matching bases. The CDR3 is 16 residues long. Looked up from germline, CDR1 is SGHRS and CDR2 is YFSETQ. Between the trimmed V and J ends, which lost 4 bases and 5 bases, there was a span of 22 bases. Here the CDR3 reads CASSPVGVGGDDEQYF. CDR3 sequence (DNA): TGCGCCAGCAGCCCCGTGGGGGTGGGGGGAGACGACGAGCAGTACTTC.

The V and J genes are TRBV28 and TRBJ1-5; D is uncertain. Germline V gene sequence: CDR1 MDHEN, CDR2 SYDVKM. Trimming pared 2 bases from V and 0 bases from J, leaving 8 bases between. This CDR3 is built from 15 residues. CDR3 DNA: TGTGCCAGCAGTTTACGGAGTCCTAGCAATCAGCCCCAGCATTTT. It encodes CASSLRSPSNQPQHF.

The genes are TRBV5-6 and TRBJ1-1; D not certain. CDR1 is SGHDT and CDR2 is YYEEEE in the germline V gene. The CDR3 is 11 amino acids. V dropped 1 base and J dropped 7 bases, with 5 bases sitting between them. For the CDR3, the DNA is TGTGCCAGCAGCTTGTTCGGTGAAGCTTTCTTT. It specifies CASSLFGEAFF.

This chain links TRBV20-1 with TRBJ1-2; no reliable D call. Deletions cut 0 bases from V and 12 bases from J, with 5 bases between. Germline values: CDR1 DFQATT, CDR2 SNEGSKA (reference sequence). The length of the CDR3 is 9 residues. The CDR3 is CSARDFDTF. The CDR3 DNA reads TGCAGTGCTAGAGATTTCGACACCTTC.

V and J are TRBV7-6 and TRBJ2-6, with a weak D call TRBD1 (6 bases). Germline V gene sequence: CDR1 SGHVS, CDR2 FNYEAQ. The CDR3 runs to 21 residues. V lost 2 bases, J lost 1 base, and 24 bases lay in between. This chain's CDR3 is CASSLLSLTGALLSGANVLTF. CDR3 nucleotide sequence: TGTGCCAGCAGCTTATTGAGTCTGACAGGTGCTCTCCTTTCTGGGGCCAACGTCCTGACTTTC.

The CDR3 coding sequence is TGTGCCAGCAGTTTATGGCCCAGGGCAGGCAATCAGCCCCAGCATTTT. Protein product: CASSLWPRAGNQPQHF. The genes are TRBV28 and TRBJ1-5; weak D call: TRBD1 (5 bases). The CDR3 spans 16 residues. The V gene lost 0 bases and the J gene lost 2 bases, with 11 bases spanning the gap. Germline V gives CDR1 MDHEN, CDR2 SYDVKM.